Listed here are 11 T cell receptor beta chains from one sample, sequenced in a study of monozygotic twins with cystic fibrosis. The protocol was immunoSEQ multiplex PCR, while the TCRdb copy is restricted to in-frame clones and leaves out a portion. Among a few thousand clones listed, roughly 96% were seen once. Sequenced material: blood. These receptors all stem from a boy under 10 years old with cystic fibrosis.

The chain combines TRBV5-1 with TRBJ1-1; D is unclear. From germline, CDR1 is SGHRS and CDR2 YFSETQ. Trimming removed 0 bases from V and 5 bases from J, with 8 bases in between. The CDR3 is 13 amino acids. The CDR3 DNA follows: TGCGCCAGCAGCTTGGGGCAGCGGACTGAAGCTTTCTTT. Protein product: CASSLGQRTEAFF.

This chain links TRBV6-1 with TRBJ2-1, with 8 nucleotides matching TRBD2. This CDR3 has 14 amino acids. Per the germline V gene, CDR1 is MNHNS and CDR2 is SASEGT. V trimming: 3 bases; J trimming: 9 bases; junction bases outside the gene matches: 7. This chain's CDR3 is CASSDQSGGGEQFF. The CDR3 bases are TGTGCCAGCAGTGACCAATCCGGGGGGGGTGAGCAGTTCTTC.

This chain's CDR3 is CASSLWVSGDQSETDTQYF. As DNA, the CDR3 is TGTGCCAGCAGCTTATGGGTTAGCGGGGATCAGTCCGAGACAGATACGCAGTATTTT. This sequence joins TRBV13 and TRBJ2-3; 8 positions match TRBD2. The germline CDR1 and CDR2 sequences are PRHDT and FYEKMQ (reference sequence). V lost 2 bases to trimming and J lost 3 bases; unmatched junction nucleotides: 16. CDR3 size: 19 residues.

This chain links TRBV7-8 with TRBJ1-2; D remains unclear. Looked up from germline, CDR1 is SGHVS and CDR2 is FQNEAQ. Trimming took off 5 bases at V and 2 bases at J, with 9 bases between the two ends. The CDR3 is made up of 13 amino acids. The CDR3 DNA reads as TGTGCCAGCAGCAGCCAGCCGAACTATGGCTACACCTTC. Translated: CASSSQPNYGYTF.

V gene TRBV15 combines with J gene TRBJ1-1; the D gene is possibly TRBD1 (5 bases). CDR1 is LNHNV and CDR2 is YYDKDF in the germline V gene (reference sequence). V shed 3 bases and J shed 6 bases, with 14 bases lying between them. This CDR3 has 14 amino acids. The chain's CDR3 is CATSRGGAGAEAFF. CDR3 nucleotide sequence: TGTGCCACCAGCAGGGGAGGGGCCGGGGCTGAAGCTTTCTTT.

This chain joins TRBV29-1 and TRBJ2-1; 11 bases line up with TRBD1. V was pared by 6 bases and J by 8 bases, with 15 bases of the junction left unmatched. The CDR3 covers 16 residues. Looked up from germline, CDR1 is SQVTM and CDR2 is ANQGSEA. The CDR3 DNA sequence: TGCAGCGTCCTATTCCTTGGGACAGGGGGTAAGGATGAGCAGTTCTTC. Residues: CSVLFLGTGGKDEQFF.

The genes are TRBV10-3 and TRBJ1-3; tentatively, D is TRBD1 (6 bases). The CDR3 has 17 residues. Germline-derived CDR1 and CDR2 are ENHRY and SYGVKD. V dropped 0 bases and J dropped 6 bases, with 18 bases sitting between them. The DNA of the CDR3 is TGTGCCATCAGTGAGTCCTTCCTACAGGGTGTTTTAAACACCATATATTTT. Protein product: CAISESFLQGVLNTIYF.

This chain connects TRBV19 to TRBJ1-5; no reliable D call. Germline V gene lookup returns CDR1 LNHDA and CDR2 SQIVND (reference sequence). The CDR3 is 14 amino acids. V shed 3 bases and J shed 0 bases, with 6 bases lying between them. In DNA form, the CDR3 reads TGTGCCAGTAGTATCCAGTATAGCAATCAGCCCCAGCATTTT. It encodes CASSIQYSNQPQHF. The variable domain in full, completed from reference TRBV19 and TRBJ1-5, reads DGGITQSPKYLFRKEGQNVTLSCEQNLNHDAMYWYRQDPGQGLRLIYYSQIVNDFQKGDIAEGYSVSREKKESFPLTVTSAQKNPTAFYLCASSIQYSNQPQHFGDGTRLSIL.

The V gene is TRBV5-6, the J gene TRBJ1-1; maybe TRBD1 (6 bases). This CDR3 has 16 residues. Germline CDR1 SGHDT, CDR2 YYEEEE. V lost 0 bases to trimming and J lost 2 bases, with 14 bases between them. CDR3 in amino acids: CASSLAQGSRNTEAFF. The CDR3 DNA follows: TGTGCCAGCAGCTTGGCACAGGGTAGTCGTAACACTGAAGCTTTCTTT.

The chain links TRBV7-9 to TRBJ1-1, with 8 bases matching TRBD1. V shed 0 bases, J shed 2 bases, and the junction held 8 bases outside the gene matches. There are 17 residues in the CDR3. In germline, CDR1 is SEHNR, CDR2 FQNEAQ (reference sequence). CDR3 in amino acids: CASSLAQGQGSNTEAFF. CDR3 in DNA: TGTGCCAGCAGCTTAGCCCAAGGACAGGGTTCAAACACTGAAGCTTTCTTT.

The chain uses TRBV10-3 and TRBJ2-2; D gene ambiguous. From germline, CDR1 is ENHRY and CDR2 SYGVKD. This CDR3 has 14 amino acids. V lost 3 bases, J lost 3 bases, and 8 bases lay in between. The CDR3 DNA sequence: TGTGCCATCAGTGAAGGCAGAGACACCGGGGAGCTGTTTTTT. As protein: CAISEGRDTGELFF.